The clone carrying this T cell receptor beta chain was observed a few times. Its antigen is not identified. The V end was cut by 1 base, the J end by 11 bases, with 17 bases between. The CDR3 is 15 residues long. Germline V gene sequence: CDR1 SNHLY, CDR2 FYNNEI. Cells defined as naive were viable CD3+CD4+ or CD3+CD8+ and CCR7+CD45RA+CD45RO-CD95-CD27+CD28+. The data are from a study of T cells after posttransplantation cyclophosphamide. Study-level points and caveats: TRB overlap between skin or GI tissue T cells and blood was limited.

Data came from immunoSEQ multiplex PCR; TCRdb stores just in-frame clones and leaves some out. The sample comprises some 12,000 clones, approximately 95% of which are singletons, and about 0.32% rests with the top ten. The TCR comes from a young man in good health and a related stem cell transplant donor. The chain carries TRBV2 and TRBJ1-4; D unclear. The specimen was naive CD8+ T cells sorted from PBMCs. CDR3 nucleotides: TGTGCCAGCAGTGAAGGACTTGGTAGCTCGCATAAACTGTTTTTT. Its translation is CASSEGLGSSHKLFF.